The clone carrying this TCR beta chain was seen at least ten times. Its target is not known. This specimen belongs to a study of T-cell reconstitution after alpha-beta-depleted transplantation in children. Broader study findings: It was surviving recipient T cells and thymic progenitors that gave some patients high TCRbeta diversity at day 60. By about two months after transplant, alpha-beta T cells reportedly arose from several hundred graft clones that had expanded. T-cell counts and diversity at one year following transplant were attributed mainly to newly produced T cells.

Per germline, CDR1 SGHDT and CDR2 YYEEEE. J was trimmed by 3 bases and V by 1 base; bases with no gene match: 7. The CDR3 runs 16 residues. The TCRbeta library was prepared with unique molecular identifiers. TCRdb re-called the PCR reads with MiXCR, one entry per CDR3 protein. The table includes tens of thousands of distinct CDR3 sequences, roughly 8.7% detected once. This clonotype originated in a male patient between 2 and 15 years old who had a stem cell transplant for chronic granulomatous disease, so the T cells may come from the graft donor. Sequenced material: PBMCs, mostly from graft donor cells, taken 60 days after TCRalphabeta/CD19-depleted stem cell transplant. The genes are TRBV5-6 and TRBJ2-1, with TRBD1 matching over 7 bases. The CDR3 reads CASSLFGTANYNEQFF. CDR3 bases: TGTGCCAGCAGCTTGTTTGGGACAGCGAACTACAATGAGCAGTTCTTC.